The 8 T cell receptor beta chains below were found in one sample sequenced in a study of human T cells and chemical hapten exposure. TCRdb ran MiXCR on the RACE reads and lists one entry per CDR3 protein. The data show some 340,000 distinct CDR3 sequences, 5.5% to 8% seen once. As for time point: patch test 1, 2 weeks after DPC sensitization. Noted treatment: therapeutic diphenylcyclopropenone sensitization with weekly scalp DPC. The starting material was whole blood, obtained in connection with sensitization to the hapten diphenylcyclopropenone (DPC). These TCRs come from a woman in her late teens or twenties with alopecia areata. Some clones in this sample may be carry-over from other donors' samples.

This chain connects TRBV20-1 to TRBJ1-1, with D possibly matching TRBD1 (5 bases). Trimming shortened V by 6 bases and J by 3 bases, and 23 bases separated the two germline ends. The CDR3 length is 16 residues. CDR1 is DFQATT and CDR2 is SNEGSKA in the germline V gene (reference sequence). The CDR3 nucleotides are TGCAGTGCCACTCAGAGGGGCTTCAGGTTCCACACTGAAGCTTTCTTT. This codes for CSATQRGFRFHTEAFF.

The J gene is TRBJ1-1, the V gene TRBV7-2; D not certain. The CDR3 covers 13 residues. Germline assignment: CDR1 SGHTA and CDR2 FQGNSA. V shed 5 bases and J shed 4 bases, with 11 bases lying between them. CDR3 loop: CASSPRPLTEAFF. CDR3 coding DNA: TGTGCCAGCAGCCCCCGCCCCCTCACTGAAGCTTTCTTT.

This clonotype was detected a few times. Compared with germline, one end of the junction differs, possibly owing to a read error. This chain joins TRBV7-2 and TRBJ2-7; 8 bases match TRBD1. Per the germline V gene, CDR1 is SGHTA and CDR2 is FQGNSA. The CDR3 has 14 amino acids. In DNA, the CDR3 is TGTGCCAGCAGCTTAGCGAATTCCCGGGACAGGTTCTCCTTC. This codes for CASSLANSRDRFSF.

This clonotype came up a few times. V gene TRBV7-8 combines with J gene TRBJ1-1; TRBD1 aligns across 7 bases. CDR1 and CDR2 from the germline V gene are SGHVS and FQNEAQ. Trimming removed 5 bases from V and 5 bases from J; junction bases left unmatched: 17. CDR3 length: 17 residues. In DNA form, the CDR3 reads TGTGCCAGCAGCCCCGAACCGACAGGGTTAATGTATACTGAAGCTTTCTTT. Translated, it gives CASSPEPTGLMYTEAFF.

This sequence joins TRBV20-1 and TRBJ1-5, with 9 positions matching TRBD1. The CDR3 contains 15 residues. V lost 3 bases, J lost 9 bases, and 12 bases stayed unmatched. Germline V gene data show CDR1 as DFQATT and CDR2 as SNEGSKA (reference sequence). The CDR3 nucleotides read TGCAGTGCTAGCGATTCGGGACAGGGCGGAGGGCCCCAGCATTTT. It translates to CSASDSGQGGGPQHF.

A few counts support this clonotype. This chain connects TRBV20-1 to TRBJ1-2; unclear D gene. This CDR3 is built from 13 residues. The ends were cut back, 0 bases at V and 8 bases at J, with 13 bases in the middle. Per germline, CDR1 DFQATT and CDR2 SNEGSKA (reference sequence). The CDR3 DNA reads as TGCAGTGCTAGAGAGGCCGTTTCTCGAGGCTACACCTTC. The encoded protein is CSAREAVSRGYTF.

There are a few counts of this clonotype. The rearrangement links TRBV20-1 to TRBJ2-7; D gene uncertain. There are 11 residues in the CDR3. Trimming left V 5 bases short and J 7 bases short, with 12 bases between. Per the germline V gene, CDR1 is DFQATT and CDR2 is SNEGSKA (reference sequence). The CDR3 region has the DNA TGCAGTGCTCAAGAATTGGGAGAGCAGTACTTC. As protein: CSAQELGEQYF.

Ten or more counts support this clonotype. The chain uses TRBV29-1 and TRBJ1-1; D gene uncertain. The length of the CDR3 is 13 residues. Germline V gene sequence: CDR1 SQVTM, CDR2 ANQGSEA. Trimming stripped 3 bases from V and 0 bases from J, with 8 bases between. This CDR3 is CSVEVGLNTEAFF. The CDR3 bases are TGCAGCGTTGAGGTAGGCTTGAACACTGAAGCTTTCTTT.